This TCR beta chain was sequenced during a study of shared T cell receptors in the human thymus. V lost 4 bases to trimming and J lost 0 bases; unmatched junction nucleotides: 11. This CDR3 region has 19 residues. Here immunoSEQ multiplex PCR was the method, and the copy in TCRdb shows in-frame clones only, minus some. The profile shows almost 550,000 clones, 75% to 80% of them singletons. This sample was also put to use in a study of human thymus T cells. From that paper: Thymus pieces cut out during corrective heart surgery were the tissue that was used. Within thymic and blood repertoires, V and J gene usage appeared to be biased.

The specimen sequenced was thymocytes. This TCR came from a boy under two years old with a congenital heart defect. The V gene is TRBV5-3, the J gene TRBJ2-6; 9 nucleotides line up with TRBD1. TRBV5-3 is noted as an ORF with a role that remains uncertain. The CDR3: CARSGGTGPTCSGANVLTF. CDR3 bases: TGTGCCAGAAGCGGGGGGACAGGGCCCACCTGCTCTGGGGCCAACGTCCTGACTTTC.